Shown below are 29 T cell receptor beta chains from a single sample sequenced in a study of T cell responses to AZD1222 COVID-19 vaccine. Using immunoSEQ multiplex PCR, the repertoire was profiled, and TCRdb retains in-frame clones only, with some absent. The sample consists of some 150,000 clones, roughly 90% of them appearing once. The source material was peripheral blood, sampled 28 days after the second AZD1222 dose. Receptors were obtained from an adult who received the AZD1222 COVID-19 vaccine.

This rearrangement joins TRBV10-2 to TRBJ1-1, with D possibly TRBD1 on 5 matching bases. The CDR3 has 14 amino acids. Germline V CDR1 and CDR2: WSHSY, SAAADI. Trimming shortened V by 4 bases and J by 4 bases, and 13 bases separated the two germline ends. The CDR3 nucleotides are TGCGCCAGCAGTGGGGGTCGGGGGACCACTGAAGCTTTCTTT. Amino acids: CASSGGRGTTEAFF.

This clone came up once. The rearrangement links TRBV6-5 to TRBJ2-2, with a weak D call TRBD2 (5 bases). This CDR3 has 14 amino acids. The V end lost 7 bases, the J end lost 4 bases, and 13 bases lay between the germline ends. Germline V gene data show CDR1 as MNHEY and CDR2 as SVGAGI. This CDR3 reads CASNILGRTGELFF. The CDR3 region has the DNA TGTGCCAGCAACATACTAGGGCGCACCGGGGAGCTGTTTTTT.

The chain has TRBV6-5 and TRBJ2-6; D is uncertain. The V gene lost 6 bases and the J gene lost 0 bases, with 9 bases spanning the gap. Germline lookup yields CDR1 MNHEY and CDR2 SVGAGI. This CDR3 contains 15 residues. The CDR3 DNA is TGTGCCAGCAGCCAGCTGGGCTCTGGGGCCAACGTCCTGACTTTC. It translates to CASSQLGSGANVLTF.

This sequence joins TRBV27 and TRBJ1-2; TRBD1 might be the D (6 bases). CDR1 is MNHEY and CDR2 is SMNVEV in the germline V gene (reference sequence). The V gene lost 10 bases and the J gene lost 2 bases, with 17 bases spanning the gap. The CDR3 runs to 14 residues. CDR3 DNA: TGTGCCACCCGGAGGGGGGGGACGAACTATGGCTACACCTTC. Encoded protein: CATRRGGTNYGYTF.

This sequence joins TRBV7-8 and TRBJ2-7; D might be TRBD1 (6 bases). V lost 5 bases to trimming and J lost 5 bases, with 16 bases between them. The CDR3 is made up of 14 amino acids. CDR1 is SGHVS, CDR2 FQNEAQ, per germline. Written as DNA, the CDR3 is TGTGCCAGCAGCCTACAGCCAGGGGCCCACGAGCAGTACTTC. Protein: CASSLQPGAHEQYF.

Worth noting for this clone: One end of the junction is discordant with germline, which a read error may explain. This rearrangement joins TRBV7-6 to TRBJ2-5; D is perhaps TRBD1 (6 bases). CDR1 is SGHVS, CDR2 FNYEAQ, per germline. CDR3 length: 14 residues. The CDR3 is CASSPWEWDNVVNF. The CDR3 DNA is TGTGCCAGCAGCCCATGGGAGTGGGACAATGTAGTCAACTTC.

The J gene is TRBJ1-1, the V gene TRBV28; tentative D call: TRBD1 (5 bases). The length of the CDR3 is 15 residues. Germline V gene lookup returns CDR1 MDHEN and CDR2 SYDVKM. The V and J ends lost 10 bases and 1 base respectively, with 19 bases between them. This chain's CDR3 is CAIKGQQAGNTEAFF. CDR3 bases: TGTGCCATCAAGGGGCAACAGGCGGGGAACACTGAAGCTTTCTTT.

This clone is a singleton in its sample. The gene calls are TRBV12-3 or TRBV12-4 and TRBJ1-1; a possible D gene is TRBD1 (5 bases). V dropped 6 bases and J dropped 4 bases, with 12 bases sitting between them. The CDR3 is 13 amino acids. The CDR3 DNA sequence: TGTGCCAGCAGCGTCAGCGGGACCACTGAAGCTTTCTTT. It is translated as CASSVSGTTEAFF.

The chain employs TRBV19 and TRBJ2-7; D is perhaps TRBD1 or TRBD2 (5 bases each). The CDR3 covers 15 residues. The germline V gene has CDR1 LNHDA and CDR2 SQIVND (reference sequence). V lost 5 bases and J 3 bases, leaving 17 bases between the germline ends. CDR3 sequence reads: CASSPGPFGDYEQYF. In DNA form, the CDR3 reads TGTGCCAGTAGTCCGGGACCTTTTGGGGACTACGAGCAGTACTTC.

Points on this clone: Additional DNA sequences in this sample encode the identical CDR3. The V gene is TRBV5-6, the J gene TRBJ2-3; no clear D gene. The CDR3 has 12 amino acids. The V gene's germline CDR1 is SGHDT and CDR2 YYEEEE. V was pared by 3 bases and J by 3 bases, with 5 bases between. CDR3 bases: TGTGCCAGCAGCTCCTTGACAGATACGCAGTATTTT. It specifies CASSSLTDTQYF.

The rearrangement joins TRBV6-5 to TRBJ2-3; 10 bases are a match to TRBD2. The V and J ends lost 6 bases and 6 bases, in that order; junction bases with no gene match: 9. Germline V lookup: CDR1 MNHEY, CDR2 SVGAGI. CDR3 length equals 15 residues. The CDR3 coding sequence is TGTGCCAGCAGCTATCTAGCGGGAGTCCCCGATACGCAGTATTTT. This gives the protein CASSYLAGVPDTQYF.

The V and J genes are TRBV6-6 and TRBJ2-1, with 10 bases that match TRBD2. J lost 3 bases, V lost 5 bases, and 16 bases had no gene match. From germline, CDR1 is MNHNY and CDR2 SVGAGI (reference sequence). The length of the CDR3 is 19 residues. The CDR3 loop reads CASSPRWVPTSGLYNEQFF. CDR3 coding DNA: TGTGCCAGCAGTCCCCGTTGGGTGCCGACTAGCGGGCTCTACAATGAGCAGTTCTTC.

This rearrangement joins TRBV19 to TRBJ1-1; D remains unclear. Trimming shortened V by 1 base and J by 8 bases, and 20 bases separated the two germline ends. Per the germline V gene, CDR1 is LNHDA and CDR2 is SQIVND (reference sequence). The CDR3 totals 16 residues. The CDR3 bases are TGTGCCAGTAGTATAGGTCGGGGAAACTTCCTTGCGGAAGCTTTCTTT. Translating it yields CASSIGRGNFLAEAFF.

CDR3 in DNA: TGTGCCAGCAGCGGACAGGAGAGTGGCAATCAGCCCCAGCATTTT. This sequence encodes CASSGQESGNQPQHF. This chain links TRBV7-7 with TRBJ1-5; 7 bases map to TRBD1. The CDR3 spans 15 residues. CDR1 is SSHAT and CDR2 is FNYEAQ in the germline V gene (reference sequence). Germline trimming cut 5 bases from V and 2 bases from J; bases unmatched to any gene: 6.

The genes are TRBV12-5 and TRBJ2-2, with D unresolved. The germline gives CDR1 LGHNT, CDR2 FRNRAP. The V end lost 2 bases, the J end lost 5 bases, and 6 bases lay between the germline ends. The CDR3 has 13 residues. CDR3: CASGLQGTGELFF. The CDR3 bases are TGTGCTAGTGGTTTGCAAGGTACCGGGGAGCTGTTTTTT.

This clone was detected a few times. The chain recombines TRBV28 with TRBJ2-1, with D perhaps TRBD1 (9 bases). The CDR3 is 19 amino acids. Germline V gene data show CDR1 as MDHEN and CDR2 as SYDVKM. Trimming took 6 bases from V and 0 from J, leaving 24 bases between them. CDR3 DNA: TGTGCCAGCAGGCCCGGGACAGGGCTCGGGAGGGGCTCCTACAATGAGCAGTTCTTC. Translation: CASRPGTGLGRGSYNEQFF.

The chain combines TRBV28 with TRBJ2-1, with 12 bases lining up with TRBD2. Per the germline V gene, CDR1 is MDHEN and CDR2 is SYDVKM. This CDR3 has 15 residues. J lost 7 bases, V lost 3 bases, and 4 bases had no gene match. The CDR3, as DNA: TGTGCCAGCAGTTTGGAACTAGCGGGAGGAAATGAGCAGTTCTTC. It codes for CASSLELAGGNEQFF.

The chain recombines TRBV18 with TRBJ2-2, with TRBD2 identical over 10 bases. V shed 0 bases and J 7 bases; nucleotides not matched to a gene: 2. The CDR3 contains 15 residues. Germline CDR1 is KGHSH and CDR2 is LQKENI. The CDR3 loop is CASSPPLAGVGELFF. The CDR3 DNA is TGTGCCAGCTCACCACCGCTAGCGGGAGTCGGGGAGCTGTTTTTT.

This clone showed up just once. The V gene is TRBV2, the J gene TRBJ2-3, with a tentative D call TRBD1 (6 bases). Between the trimmed V and J ends, which lost 8 bases and 4 bases, there was a span of 13 bases. CDR1 is SNHLY and CDR2 is FYNNEI in the germline V gene. This CDR3 contains 13 residues. The CDR3 loop is CASGFQGSDTQYF. CDR3 coding DNA: TGTGCCAGCGGGTTTCAGGGGTCAGATACGCAGTATTTT.

The chain employs TRBV2 and TRBJ2-5; 12 bases map to TRBD1. Trimming at V came to 7 bases and at J to 5 bases, leaving 11 bases not matched to a gene. CDR1 is SNHLY, CDR2 FYNNEI, per germline. The CDR3 runs to 16 residues. CDR3 DNA: TGTGCCAGCACCGGGACAGGGGGCCCCTGGGGGGAGACCCAGTACTTC. Its protein product is CASTGTGGPWGETQYF.

The CDR3 DNA follows: TGTGCCAGCAGCTTGTGGGGGGCATCTAATGAAAAACTGTTTTTT. Protein sequence: CASSLWGASNEKLFF. The chain uses TRBV5-4 and TRBJ1-4; the D gene is possibly TRBD1 (6 bases). V lost 1 base to trimming and J lost 3 bases, with 10 bases between them. This CDR3 spans 15 amino acids. Germline values: CDR1 SGHNT, CDR2 YYREEE (reference sequence).

The rearrangement uses TRBV30 and TRBJ1-1; D is unresolved. Germline loops: CDR1 GTSNPN, CDR2 SVGIG (reference sequence). V was pared by 5 bases and J by 1 base, with 8 bases between. The CDR3 covers 12 residues. CDR3 coding DNA: TGTGCCTGGGGTCGGGGGAACACTGAAGCTTTCTTT. Protein product: CAWGRGNTEAFF.

This sequence joins TRBV3-1 (or the pseudogene TRBV3-2) and TRBJ2-3; 13 nucleotides agree with TRBD2. The V and J ends lost 4 bases and 5 bases, in that order; junction bases with no gene match: 3. Per the germline V gene, CDR1 is LGHDT and CDR2 is YNNKEL (reference sequence). The CDR3 is 15 residues long. The DNA for the CDR3 is TGTGCCAGCAGCCCCCGACTAGCGGGAGGAGATACGCAGTATTTT. As protein: CASSPRLAGGDTQYF.

This clone has only a few counts. The rearrangement joins TRBV2 to TRBJ1-1; 7 nucleotides match TRBD1. CDR1 is SNHLY and CDR2 is FYNNEI in the germline V gene. Trimming removed 6 bases from V and 7 bases from J; junction bases left unmatched: 8. The CDR3 has 13 residues. In DNA form, the CDR3 reads TGTGCCAGCAGCGACCCGGGACAGTTTGAAGCTTTCTTT. This sequence encodes CASSDPGQFEAFF.

V gene TRBV12-3 or TRBV12-4 combines with J gene TRBJ1-1; D gene unclear. The CDR3 runs 13 residues. Trimming stripped 5 bases from V and 4 bases from J, with 11 bases between. The CDR3 spells CASSAGSGTEAFF. CDR3 DNA sequence: TGTGCCAGCAGTGCGGGGTCCGGCACTGAAGCTTTCTTT.

The rearrangement links TRBV2 to TRBJ1-1; maybe TRBD1 (6 bases). V was pared by 1 base and J by 2 bases, with 14 bases between. Germline V gene data show CDR1 as SNHLY and CDR2 as FYNNEI. This CDR3 is built from 16 residues. The CDR3 DNA reads TGTGCCAGCAGTGAAGAAGGGTGGGGGGCCAACACTGAAGCTTTCTTT. This sequence encodes CASSEEGWGANTEAFF. Based on the CDR3 plus reference TRBV2 and TRBJ1-1, the full variable domain is EPEVTQTPSHQVTQMGQEVILRCVPISNHLYFYWYRQILGQKVEFLVSFYNNEISEKSEIFDDQFSVERPDGSNFTLKIRSTKLEDSAMYFCASSEEGWGANTEAFFGQGTRLTVV.

The chain links TRBV3-1 (or the pseudogene TRBV3-2) to TRBJ1-6, with D possibly TRBD1 on 6 matching bases. Germline-derived CDR1 and CDR2 are LGHDT and YNNKEL (reference sequence). Trimming removed 2 bases from V and 10 bases from J, with 12 bases in between. This CDR3 contains 14 residues. CDR3 DNA: TGTGCCAGCAGCCAATACAAGGGGGAATCACCCCTCCACTTT. It encodes CASSQYKGESPLHF.

The V gene is TRBV5-4, the J gene TRBJ2-1; TRBD1 might be the D (6 bases). V was pared by 4 bases and J by 7 bases, with 18 bases between. CDR1 is SGHNT and CDR2 is YYREEE in the germline V gene (reference sequence). This CDR3 is built from 15 residues. The DNA of the CDR3 is TGTGCCAGCAGCCTCCCCGGGACATACAATAATGAGCAGTTCTTC. Protein sequence: CASSLPGTYNNEQFF.

V gene TRBV10-3 combines with J gene TRBJ1-4, with no clear D. The V and J ends lost 0 bases and 7 bases respectively, with 15 bases between them. Germline CDR1 and CDR2: ENHRY and SYGVKD. The CDR3 runs 16 residues. The CDR3 loop is CAISESNGVYGEKLFF. CDR3 nucleotide sequence: TGTGCCATCAGTGAGTCGAACGGGGTATATGGTGAAAAACTGTTTTTT.